This T cell receptor beta chain originates from a study of blood T cells in healthy people across ages. With regard to this clonotype: What it recognizes is unknown.

Study-level results: As age increased, TCR beta diversity per million T cells fell in a roughly linear fashion.

Germline V gives CDR1 KGHDR, CDR2 SFDVKD. The ends were cut back, 0 bases at V and 2 bases at J, with 8 bases in the middle. The CDR3 runs 15 residues. A second 7 to 11 cycle PCR used barcoded and J-beta primers. Each cDNA was tagged by a template-switch adaptor containing 12 random nucleotides. TCRdb used MiXCR to reprocess the 5' RACE reads, holding one entry per CDR3 protein. Among around 970,000 distinct CDR3 sequences listed, 45% to 60% were seen once. The receptor was derived from a woman aged 60-75 years in good health. The chain is built from TRBV24-1 and TRBJ2-3; D is undetermined. Input material: blood. CDR3 protein: CATSDLGRSTDTQYF. The CDR3 DNA sequence: TGTGCCACCAGTGATTTGGGCAGGTCCACAGATACGCAGTATTTT.